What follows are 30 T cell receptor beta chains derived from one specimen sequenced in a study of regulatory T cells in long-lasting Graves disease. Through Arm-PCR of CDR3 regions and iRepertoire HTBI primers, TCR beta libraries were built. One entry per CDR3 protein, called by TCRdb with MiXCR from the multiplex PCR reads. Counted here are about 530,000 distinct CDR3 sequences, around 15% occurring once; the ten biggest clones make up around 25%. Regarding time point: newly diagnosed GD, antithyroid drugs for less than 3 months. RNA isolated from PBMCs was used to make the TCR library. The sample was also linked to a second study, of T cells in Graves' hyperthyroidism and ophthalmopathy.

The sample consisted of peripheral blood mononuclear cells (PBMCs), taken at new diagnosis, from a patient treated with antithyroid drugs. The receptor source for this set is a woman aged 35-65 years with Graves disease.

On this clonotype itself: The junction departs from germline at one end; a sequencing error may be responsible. CDR3 residues: CASSFAGAEETLYF. The CDR3, as DNA: TGTGCCAGCAGCTTCGCGGGGGCGGAAGAGACCCTGTACTTC. The J gene is TRBJ2-5, the V gene TRBV5-4; a possible D gene is TRBD2 (7 bases). Germline values: CDR1 SGHNT, CDR2 YYREEE (reference sequence). The CDR3 runs to 14 residues.

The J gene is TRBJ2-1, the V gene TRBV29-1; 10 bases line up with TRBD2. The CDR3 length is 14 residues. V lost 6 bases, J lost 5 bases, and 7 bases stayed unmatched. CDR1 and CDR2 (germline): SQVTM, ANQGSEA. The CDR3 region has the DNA TGCAGCGTACCCCTAGCGGGGGCTCACAATGAGCAGTTCTTC. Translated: CSVPLAGAHNEQFF.

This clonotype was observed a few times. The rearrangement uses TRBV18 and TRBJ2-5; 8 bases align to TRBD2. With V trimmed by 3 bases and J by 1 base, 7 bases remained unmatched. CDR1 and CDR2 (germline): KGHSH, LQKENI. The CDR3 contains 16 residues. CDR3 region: CASSPGGDLPQETQYF. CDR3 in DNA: TGTGCCAGCTCACCCGGGGGGGACCTACCCCAAGAGACCCAGTACTTC.

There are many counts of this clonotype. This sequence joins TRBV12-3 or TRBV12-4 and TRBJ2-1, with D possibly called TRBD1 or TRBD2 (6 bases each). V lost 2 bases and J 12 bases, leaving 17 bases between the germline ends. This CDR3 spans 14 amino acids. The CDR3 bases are TGTGCCAGCAGTTTATCGCATATGGAGGGGGTGCAGTTCTTC. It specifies CASSLSHMEGVQFF.

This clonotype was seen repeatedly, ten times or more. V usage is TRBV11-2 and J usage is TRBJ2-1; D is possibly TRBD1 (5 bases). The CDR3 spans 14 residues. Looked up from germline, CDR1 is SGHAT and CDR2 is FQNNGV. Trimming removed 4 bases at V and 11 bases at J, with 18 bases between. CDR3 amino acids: CASSYRWTKGKQFF. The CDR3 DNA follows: TGTGCCAGCAGCTACCGGTGGACAAAGGGAAAGCAGTTCTTC.

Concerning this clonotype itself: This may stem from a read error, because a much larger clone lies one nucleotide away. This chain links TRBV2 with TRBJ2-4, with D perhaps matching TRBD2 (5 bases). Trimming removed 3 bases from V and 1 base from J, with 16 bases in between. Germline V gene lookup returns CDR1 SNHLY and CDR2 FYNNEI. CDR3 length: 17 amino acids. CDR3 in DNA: TGTGCCAGCAGTGACGGGAATCGGCGTCCGGCCAAAAACATTCAGTACTTC. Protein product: CASSDGNRRPAKNIQYF.

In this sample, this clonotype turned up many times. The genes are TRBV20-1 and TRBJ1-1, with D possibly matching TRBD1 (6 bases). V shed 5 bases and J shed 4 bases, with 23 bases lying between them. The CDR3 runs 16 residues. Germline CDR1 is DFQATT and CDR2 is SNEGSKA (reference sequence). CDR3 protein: CSAGDQGSVVGTEAFF. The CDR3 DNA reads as TGCAGTGCTGGGGACCAGGGGTCGGTGGTAGGCACTGAAGCTTTCTTT.

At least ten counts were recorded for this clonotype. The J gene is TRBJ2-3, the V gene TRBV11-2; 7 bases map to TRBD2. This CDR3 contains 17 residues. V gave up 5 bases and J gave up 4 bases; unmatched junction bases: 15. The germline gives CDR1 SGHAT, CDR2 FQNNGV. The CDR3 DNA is TGTGCCAGCAGCATACCCCCCCGGCGGGGGTGGTCAGATACGCAGTATTTT. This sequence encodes CASSIPPRRGWSDTQYF.

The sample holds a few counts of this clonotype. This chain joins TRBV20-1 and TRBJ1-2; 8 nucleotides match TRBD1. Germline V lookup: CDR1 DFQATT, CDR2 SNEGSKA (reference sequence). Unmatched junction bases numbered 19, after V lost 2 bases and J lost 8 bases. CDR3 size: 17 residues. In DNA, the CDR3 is TGCAGTGCTAGACTCCCGAACGCAGGGGGCGGAGGTGAGGGCTACACCTTC. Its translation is CSARLPNAGGGGEGYTF.

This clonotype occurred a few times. The CDR3 spells CASRVGMGAHYNEQFF. CDR3 nucleotide sequence: TGTGCCAGCAGAGTTGGGATGGGGGCTCATTACAATGAGCAGTTCTTC. The chain has TRBV27 and TRBJ2-1, with D tentatively TRBD1 (6 bases). Germline V gives CDR1 MNHEY, CDR2 SMNVEV (reference sequence). This CDR3 has 16 amino acids. Between the trimmed V and J ends, which lost 6 bases and 4 bases, there was a span of 19 bases.

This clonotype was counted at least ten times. CDR3 sequence reads: CASSPRERIVGYTF. The CDR3 nucleotides are TGTGCCAGCAGCCCCCGAGAACGCATCGTTGGGTACACCTTC. The chain combines TRBV3-1 with TRBJ1-2; D not resolved. The CDR3 is made up of 14 amino acids. Germline CDR1 reads LGHDT; CDR2 reads YNNKEL (reference sequence). V was clipped by 4 bases and J by 11 bases, with 20 bases between them.

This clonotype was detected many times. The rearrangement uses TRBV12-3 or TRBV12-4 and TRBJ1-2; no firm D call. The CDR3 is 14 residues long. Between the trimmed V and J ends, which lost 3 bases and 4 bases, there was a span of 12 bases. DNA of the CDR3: TGTGCCAGCAGTTTCTTAGCTCGTATCTATGGCTACACCTTC. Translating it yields CASSFLARIYGYTF.

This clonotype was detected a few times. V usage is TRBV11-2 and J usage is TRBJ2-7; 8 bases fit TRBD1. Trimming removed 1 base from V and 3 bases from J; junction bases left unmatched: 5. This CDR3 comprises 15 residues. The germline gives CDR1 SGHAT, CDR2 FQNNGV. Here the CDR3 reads CASSLGAGTGYEQYF. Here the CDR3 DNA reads TGTGCCAGCAGCTTAGGGGCAGGGACAGGCTACGAGCAGTACTTC.

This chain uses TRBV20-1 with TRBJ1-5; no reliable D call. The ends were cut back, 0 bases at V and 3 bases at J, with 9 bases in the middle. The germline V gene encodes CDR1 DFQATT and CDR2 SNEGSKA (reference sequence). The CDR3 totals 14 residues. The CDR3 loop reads CSARDSSVNQPQHF. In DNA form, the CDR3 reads TGCAGTGCTAGAGATTCTTCCGTCAATCAGCCCCAGCATTTT.

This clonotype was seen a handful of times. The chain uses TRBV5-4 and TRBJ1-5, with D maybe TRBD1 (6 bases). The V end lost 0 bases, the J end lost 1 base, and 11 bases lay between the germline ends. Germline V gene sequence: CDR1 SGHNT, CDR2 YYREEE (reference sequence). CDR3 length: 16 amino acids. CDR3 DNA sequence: TGTGCCAGCAGCTTGGACGGGGGCGCGAGCAATCAGCCCCAGCATTTT. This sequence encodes CASSLDGGASNQPQHF.

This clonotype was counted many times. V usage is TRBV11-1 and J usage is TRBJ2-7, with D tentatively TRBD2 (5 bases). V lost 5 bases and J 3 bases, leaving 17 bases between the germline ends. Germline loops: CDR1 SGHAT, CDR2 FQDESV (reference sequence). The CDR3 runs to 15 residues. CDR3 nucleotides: TGTGCCAGCAGCCTCACGGAGGATTTCTTCTACGAGCAGTACTTC. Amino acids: CASSLTEDFFYEQYF.

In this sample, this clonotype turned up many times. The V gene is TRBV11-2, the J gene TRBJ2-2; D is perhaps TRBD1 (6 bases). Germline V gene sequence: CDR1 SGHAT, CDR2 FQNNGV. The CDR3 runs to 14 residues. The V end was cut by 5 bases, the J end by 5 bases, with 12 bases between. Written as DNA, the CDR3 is TGTGCCAGCAGCGGATCAGGGGAAACCGGGGAGCTGTTTTTT. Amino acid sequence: CASSGSGETGELFF.

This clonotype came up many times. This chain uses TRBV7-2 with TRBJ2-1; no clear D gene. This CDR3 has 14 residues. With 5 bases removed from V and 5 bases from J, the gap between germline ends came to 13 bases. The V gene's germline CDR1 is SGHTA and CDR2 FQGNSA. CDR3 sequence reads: CASSRNQVNNEQFF. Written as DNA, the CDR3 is TGTGCCAGCAGCCGGAACCAGGTGAACAATGAGCAGTTCTTC. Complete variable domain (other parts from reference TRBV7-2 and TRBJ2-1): GAGVSQSPSNKVTEKGKDVELRCDPISGHTALYWYRQSLGQGLEFLIYFQGNSAPDKSGLPSDRFSAERTGGSVSTLTIQRTQQEDSAVYLCASSRNQVNNEQFFGPGTRLTVL.

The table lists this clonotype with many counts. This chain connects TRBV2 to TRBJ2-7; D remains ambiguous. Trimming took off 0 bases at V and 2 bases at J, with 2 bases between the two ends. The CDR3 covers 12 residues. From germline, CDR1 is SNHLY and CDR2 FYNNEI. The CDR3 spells CASSEATYEQYF. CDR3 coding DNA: TGTGCCAGCAGTGAAGCGACCTACGAGCAGTACTTC.

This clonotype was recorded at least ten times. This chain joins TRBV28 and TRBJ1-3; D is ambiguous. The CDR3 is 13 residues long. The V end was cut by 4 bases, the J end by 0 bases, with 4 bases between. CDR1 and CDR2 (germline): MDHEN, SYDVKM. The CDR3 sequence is CASSWASGNTIYF. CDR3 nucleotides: TGTGCCAGCAGTTGGGCCTCTGGAAACACCATATATTTT.

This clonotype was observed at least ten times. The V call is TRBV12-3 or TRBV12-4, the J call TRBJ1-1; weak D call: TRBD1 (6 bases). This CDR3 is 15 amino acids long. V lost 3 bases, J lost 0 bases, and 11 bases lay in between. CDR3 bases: TGTGCCAGCAGTTTCGGACAGTTCCTGAACACTGAAGCTTTCTTT. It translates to CASSFGQFLNTEAFF.

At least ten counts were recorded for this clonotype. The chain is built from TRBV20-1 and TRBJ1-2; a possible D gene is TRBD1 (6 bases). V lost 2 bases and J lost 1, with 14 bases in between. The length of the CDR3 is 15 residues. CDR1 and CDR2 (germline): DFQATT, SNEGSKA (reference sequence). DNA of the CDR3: TGCAGTGCTAGACTAGGTGCAGGGGATAACTATGGCTACACCTTC. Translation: CSARLGAGDNYGYTF.

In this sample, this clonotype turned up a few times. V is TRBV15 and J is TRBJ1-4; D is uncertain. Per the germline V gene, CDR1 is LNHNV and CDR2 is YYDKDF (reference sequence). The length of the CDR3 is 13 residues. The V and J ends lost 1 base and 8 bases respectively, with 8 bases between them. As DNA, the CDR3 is TGTGCCACCAGCAGAGTCCCTCCCGAAAAACTGTTTTTT. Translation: CATSRVPPEKLFF. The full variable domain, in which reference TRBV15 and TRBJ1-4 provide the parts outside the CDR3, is DAMVIQNPRYQVTQFGKPVTLSCSQTLNHNVMYWYQQKSSQAPKLLFHYYDKDFNNEADTPDNFQSRRPNTSFCFLDIRSPGLGDTAMYLCATSRVPPEKLFFGSGTQLSVL.

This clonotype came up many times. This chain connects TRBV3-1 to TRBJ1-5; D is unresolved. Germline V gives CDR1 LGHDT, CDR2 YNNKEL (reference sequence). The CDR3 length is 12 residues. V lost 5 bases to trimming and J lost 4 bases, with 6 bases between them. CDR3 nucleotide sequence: TGTGCCAGCAGCGGAGAGAATCAGCCCCAGCATTTT. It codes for CASSGENQPQHF.

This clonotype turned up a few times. The CDR3 DNA is TGTGCCAGCAGTGCCCGGGACAGGGGATATAGCAATCAGCCCCAGCATTTT. This encodes CASSARDRGYSNQPQHF. V gene TRBV6-2 or TRBV6-3 combines with J gene TRBJ1-5; TRBD1 aligns across 10 bases. Per germline, CDR1 MNHEY and CDR2 SVGEGT. The V segment lost 5 bases and the J segment 0 bases; nucleotides outside the gene matches: 7. The CDR3 is made up of 17 amino acids.

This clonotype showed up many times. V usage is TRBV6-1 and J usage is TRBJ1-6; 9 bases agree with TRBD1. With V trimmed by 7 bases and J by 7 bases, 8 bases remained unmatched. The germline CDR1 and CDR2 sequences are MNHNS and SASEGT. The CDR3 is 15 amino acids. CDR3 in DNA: TGTGCCAGCAACTACCCGGGACAGGGAAATTCACCCCTCCACTTT. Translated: CASNYPGQGNSPLHF.

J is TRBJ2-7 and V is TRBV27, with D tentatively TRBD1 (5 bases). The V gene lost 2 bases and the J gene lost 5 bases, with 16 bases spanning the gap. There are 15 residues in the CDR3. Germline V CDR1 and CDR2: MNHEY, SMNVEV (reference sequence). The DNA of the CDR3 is TGTGCCAGCAGTTTAAATGGACACTTCAGCGACGAGCAGTACTTC. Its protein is CASSLNGHFSDEQYF.

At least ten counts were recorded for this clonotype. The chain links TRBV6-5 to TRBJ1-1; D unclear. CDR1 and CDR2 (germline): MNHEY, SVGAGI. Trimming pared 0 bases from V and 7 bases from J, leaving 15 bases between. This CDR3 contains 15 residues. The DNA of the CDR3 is TGTGCCAGCAGTTACTCGAGTGTGGCAGGCAATGAAGCTTTCTTT. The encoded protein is CASSYSSVAGNEAFF.

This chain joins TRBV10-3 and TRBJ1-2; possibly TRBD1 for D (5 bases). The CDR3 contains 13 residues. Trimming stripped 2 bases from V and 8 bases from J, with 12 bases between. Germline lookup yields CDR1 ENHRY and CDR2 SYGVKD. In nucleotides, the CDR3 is TGTGCCATCAGTGAGCCAGGGAGGGACGGCTACACCTTC. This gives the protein CAISEPGRDGYTF.

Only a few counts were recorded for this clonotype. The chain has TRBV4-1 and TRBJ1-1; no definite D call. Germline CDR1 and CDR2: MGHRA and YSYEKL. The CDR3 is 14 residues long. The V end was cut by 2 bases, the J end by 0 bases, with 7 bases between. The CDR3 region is CASSQTQMNTEAFF. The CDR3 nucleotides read TGCGCCAGCAGCCAAACTCAGATGAACACTGAAGCTTTCTTT.